This is a list of T cell receptor beta chains from one sample in a study of CD8 T cells in Susac syndrome. One entry per CDR3 protein results from TCRdb running MiXCR on the immunoSEQ multiplex PCR reads. Of 120,000 or so distinct CDR3 sequences in the sample, about 94% were seen once. The specimen sequenced was CD4+ T cells from PBMCs. The receptors come from a human donor with multiple sclerosis. Each CDR3 is given with its conserved first and last residue. A D gene is named only where the DNA matches it firmly. Some rows mark clone size as missing; the rest say once, few, many or name a class of expanded clone.

j_gene: TRBJ1-2; v_gene: TRBV4-3; d_gene: TRBD1; abundance: NA; CDR3nt: TGCGCCAGCAGCCAAGGAGCGACAGGGAGCGTGGGCTATGGCTACACCTTC; CDR3aa: CASSQGATGSVGYGYTF
j_gene: TRBJ1-1; v_gene: TRBV27; d_gene: NA; abundance: once; CDR3nt: TGTGCCAGCAGTCCCCATCGCTCTGGGGGGGGAAGCACTGAAGCTTTCTTT; CDR3aa: CASSPHRSGGGSTEAFF
j_gene: TRBJ1-4; v_gene: TRBV27; d_gene: NA; abundance: NA; CDR3nt: TGTGCCAGCAGTACGCAGAAGATCAGTGAAAAACTGTTTTTT; CDR3aa: CASSTQKISEKLFF
j_gene: TRBJ2-7; v_gene: TRBV5-1; d_gene: TRBD1; abundance: once; CDR3nt: TGCGCCAGCAGCCCGGTGGGACAGAGGTCCTACGAGCAGTACTTC; CDR3aa: CASSPVGQRSYEQYF
j_gene: TRBJ2-7; v_gene: TRBV18; d_gene: TRBD1; abundance: NA; CDR3nt: TGTGCCAGCTCATCTGGACAGGGCTACTCCTACGAGCAGTACTTC; CDR3aa: CASSSGQGYSYEQYF
j_gene: TRBJ1-2; v_gene: TRBV4-2; d_gene: NA; abundance: NA; CDR3nt: TGTGCCAGCAGCCACCGAGACTACGCCGGCTATGGCTACACCTTC; CDR3aa: CASSHRDYAGYGYTF
j_gene: TRBJ1-2; v_gene: TRBV20-1; d_gene: NA; abundance: NA; CDR3nt: TGCAGTGCTAGTGGGGGGCCACAAGTGGGCTACACCTTC; CDR3aa: CSASGGPQVGYTF
j_gene: TRBJ1-4; v_gene: TRBV30; d_gene: NA; abundance: NA; CDR3nt: TGTGCCTGGAGTCCTATCTGGGGGGAGGGTGAAAAACTGTTTTTT; CDR3aa: CAWSPIWGEGEKLFF
j_gene: TRBJ2-5; v_gene: TRBV29-1; d_gene: NA; abundance: NA; CDR3nt: TGCAGCGTTGGGGATGACAGCCGGTCCGGCGAGACCCAGTACTTC; CDR3aa: CSVGDDSRSGETQYF
j_gene: TRBJ2-5; v_gene: TRBV6-1; d_gene: TRBD2; abundance: NA; CDR3nt: TGTGCCAGCAGCACCCCTGGGGGGGAGGACCAGTACTTC; CDR3aa: CASSTPGGEDQYF
j_gene: TRBJ1-2; v_gene: TRBV7-9; d_gene: NA; abundance: NA; CDR3nt: TGTGCCAGCAGCTTAGATGAGGGTGGCTACACCTTC; CDR3aa: CASSLDEGGYTF
j_gene: TRBJ2-7; v_gene: TRBV30; d_gene: NA; abundance: NA; CDR3nt: TGTGCTAGTAGTAGGGGCACCTACGAGCAGTACTTC; CDR3aa: CASSRGTYEQYF
j_gene: TRBJ1-1; v_gene: TRBV7-2; d_gene: NA; abundance: NA; CDR3nt: TGTGCCACCTCCCAGGGGCAGGACCGCGAAGCTTTCTTT; CDR3aa: CATSQGQDREAFF
j_gene: TRBJ1-1; v_gene: TRBV30; d_gene: NA; abundance: NA; CDR3nt: TGTGCCTGGTACAAAGCAGGGTCTGAAGCTTTCTTT; CDR3aa: CAWYKAGSEAFF
j_gene: TRBJ2-7; v_gene: TRBV6-5; d_gene: NA; abundance: once; CDR3nt: TGTGCCAGCAGTTACCCGGGGCCGACGGAGTACTTC; CDR3aa: CASSYPGPTEYF
j_gene: TRBJ2-2; v_gene: TRBV6-1; d_gene: TRBD1; abundance: NA; CDR3nt: TGTGCCAGCAGGCAAGGGACAGGGGGCCTCCGGGTCACCGGGGAGCTGTTTTTT; CDR3aa: CASRQGTGGLRVTGELFF
j_gene: TRBJ2-7; v_gene: TRBV20-1; d_gene: TRBD2; abundance: NA; CDR3nt: TGCAGTGCTAGGGGTAGGGGAGGGAACGAGCAGTACTTC; CDR3aa: CSARGRGGNEQYF
j_gene: TRBJ1-2; v_gene: TRBV7-2; d_gene: NA; abundance: once; CDR3nt: TGTGCCACCCCCGGGCCGGAAGGCTACACCTTC; CDR3aa: CATPGPEGYTF
j_gene: TRBJ1-2; v_gene: TRBV19; d_gene: NA; abundance: NA; CDR3nt: TGTGCCACCACAAATGAGGGCGACTATGGCTACACCTTC; CDR3aa: CATTNEGDYGYTF
j_gene: TRBJ2-1; v_gene: TRBV5-6; d_gene: TRBD2; abundance: NA; CDR3nt: TGTGCCAGCAGCTTGGGACTAGCTTACAAGGCGGGCTACAATGAGCAGTTCTTC; CDR3aa: CASSLGLAYKAGYNEQFF
j_gene: TRBJ2-1; v_gene: TRBV20-1; d_gene: NA; abundance: NA; CDR3nt: TGCAGTGCTAGAATACAGGGTAAAGGTGAGCAGTTCTTC; CDR3aa: CSARIQGKGEQFF
j_gene: TRBJ2-3; v_gene: TRBV5-1; d_gene: TRBD2; abundance: NA; CDR3nt: TGCGCCAGCAGCTTGATGAGCGGGGGCGGCACAGATACGCAGTATTTT; CDR3aa: CASSLMSGGGTDTQYF
j_gene: TRBJ2-1; v_gene: TRBV19; d_gene: TRBD1; abundance: NA; CDR3nt: TGTGCCAGTAGTATCAAGGGGGCAAATGAGCAGTTCTTC; CDR3aa: CASSIKGANEQFF
j_gene: TRBJ1-2; v_gene: TRBV30; d_gene: NA; abundance: NA; CDR3nt: TGTGCCTGGAGAGGATCCCCCGATGGCTACACCTTC; CDR3aa: CAWRGSPDGYTF
j_gene: TRBJ2-2; v_gene: TRBV5-1; d_gene: NA; abundance: NA; CDR3nt: TGCGCCAGCAGCTTGGTCGGACTCGTCCCGAACACCGGGGAGCTGTTTTTT; CDR3aa: CASSLVGLVPNTGELFF
j_gene: TRBJ2-3; v_gene: TRBV4-2; d_gene: TRBD2; abundance: NA; CDR3nt: TGTGCCAGCAGCCAATGGACTAGCGGGGGCACAGATACGCAGTATTTT; CDR3aa: CASSQWTSGGTDTQYF
j_gene: TRBJ2-7; v_gene: TRBV28; d_gene: TRBD1; abundance: NA; CDR3nt: TGTGCCAGCAGTCCTCCCGGGACAGGGCACTACGAGCAGTACTTC; CDR3aa: CASSPPGTGHYEQYF
j_gene: TRBJ1-2; v_gene: TRBV7-2; d_gene: TRBD1; abundance: NA; CDR3nt: TGTGCCAGCACCCAAACAGGGGGATATGGCTACACCTTC; CDR3aa: CASTQTGGYGYTF
j_gene: TRBJ1-2; v_gene: TRBV4-2; d_gene: NA; abundance: NA; CDR3nt: TGTGCCAGCAGCCAAGACCCACGGGCAGGGTATGGCTACACCTTC; CDR3aa: CASSQDPRAGYGYTF
j_gene: TRBJ2-1; v_gene: TRBV6-2/TRBV6-3; d_gene: NA; abundance: NA; CDR3nt: TGTGCCAGCAGTTACCCCACCGGGAATGAGCAGTTCTTC; CDR3aa: CASSYPTGNEQFF
j_gene: TRBJ2-1; v_gene: TRBV2; d_gene: NA; abundance: NA; CDR3nt: TGTGCCAGCAGTGATTCTAGATACAATGAGCAGTTCTTC; CDR3aa: CASSDSRYNEQFF
j_gene: TRBJ1-1; v_gene: TRBV7-6; d_gene: NA; abundance: few; CDR3nt: TGTGCCAGCAGCTTAGGACAGGCGACTGAAGCTTTCTTT; CDR3aa: CASSLGQATEAFF
j_gene: TRBJ2-2; v_gene: TRBV12-3/TRBV12-4; d_gene: TRBD2; abundance: NA; CDR3nt: TGTGCCAGCAGTTTCCTAGCGGGTGGCACCGGGGAGCTGTTTTTT; CDR3aa: CASSFLAGGTGELFF
j_gene: TRBJ1-2; v_gene: TRBV12-3/TRBV12-4; d_gene: NA; abundance: NA; CDR3nt: TGTGCCAGCAGCGTTTCCCCCCCTGAGGTCGTAAATAGCTACACCTTC; CDR3aa: CASSVSPPEVVNSYTF
j_gene: TRBJ2-7; v_gene: TRBV6-5; d_gene: NA; abundance: NA; CDR3nt: TGTGCCAGCAGCTACAATTGGTCCCCTTACGAGCAGTACTTC; CDR3aa: CASSYNWSPYEQYF
j_gene: TRBJ1-5; v_gene: TRBV30; d_gene: NA; abundance: NA; CDR3nt: TGTGCCTGGAGTGTACGGAGGGGGACGGGCAATCAGCCCCAGCATTTT; CDR3aa: CAWSVRRGTGNQPQHF
j_gene: TRBJ2-4; v_gene: TRBV18; d_gene: NA; abundance: NA; CDR3nt: TGTGCCAGCTCACCACGCGACTTACTAGCCAAAAACATTCAGTACTTC; CDR3aa: CASSPRDLLAKNIQYF
j_gene: TRBJ2-7; v_gene: TRBV27; d_gene: TRBD1; abundance: NA; CDR3nt: TGTGCCAGCAGGTTACGGACAGGGGGAACGGACGAGCAGTACTTC; CDR3aa: CASRLRTGGTDEQYF
j_gene: TRBJ2-1; v_gene: TRBV5-6; d_gene: TRBD1; abundance: NA; CDR3nt: TGTGCCAGCAGCTTGTATACAGGGGAGAATGAGCAGTTCTTC; CDR3aa: CASSLYTGENEQFF
j_gene: TRBJ2-5; v_gene: TRBV4-2; d_gene: TRBD2; abundance: NA; CDR3nt: TGTGCCAGCAGCATTACAGCGGGGGAAGAGACCCAGTACTTC; CDR3aa: CASSITAGEETQYF
j_gene: TRBJ2-7; v_gene: TRBV28; d_gene: TRBD2; abundance: NA; CDR3nt: TGTGCCAGCAGTTTCCCAAGCGGGATCCACTACGAGCAGTACTTC; CDR3aa: CASSFPSGIHYEQYF
j_gene: TRBJ2-2; v_gene: TRBV19; d_gene: NA; abundance: NA; CDR3nt: TGTGCCAGTGAGGGCTTACGCACCGGGGAGCTGTTTTTT; CDR3aa: CASEGLRTGELFF
j_gene: TRBJ1-2; v_gene: TRBV7-2; d_gene: NA; abundance: NA; CDR3nt: TGTGCCAGCAGCTTATCTATACCGACGGGTGGTAGCACCTTC; CDR3aa: CASSLSIPTGGSTF
j_gene: TRBJ2-2; v_gene: TRBV9; d_gene: TRBD2; abundance: NA; CDR3nt: TGTGCCAGCAGCGTAAAACTAGCGGGGGGGACCGGGGAGCTGTTTTTT; CDR3aa: CASSVKLAGGTGELFF
j_gene: TRBJ2-2; v_gene: TRBV20-1; d_gene: NA; abundance: NA; CDR3nt: TGCAGTGCTAGAGATCCAGGGCCGACCGGGGAGCTGTTTTTT; CDR3aa: CSARDPGPTGELFF
j_gene: TRBJ2-5; v_gene: TRBV5-6; d_gene: TRBD1; abundance: NA; CDR3nt: TGTGCCAGCAGCTTGATTGGACAGGGGCGGGAGACCCAGTACTTC; CDR3aa: CASSLIGQGRETQYF
j_gene: TRBJ2-7; v_gene: TRBV5-1; d_gene: NA; abundance: NA; CDR3nt: TGCGCCAGCAGCTTTTCACAGGGCTACGAGCAGTACTTC; CDR3aa: CASSFSQGYEQYF
j_gene: TRBJ2-3; v_gene: TRBV20-1; d_gene: TRBD2; abundance: NA; CDR3nt: TGCAGTGCTAATGTGGGGGGGTCGAGGTCCTTTGGCGAGGATACGCAGTATTTT; CDR3aa: CSANVGGSRSFGEDTQYF
j_gene: TRBJ2-1; v_gene: TRBV2; d_gene: TRBD2; abundance: NA; CDR3nt: TGTGCCAGCAGTGCCACTAGCGGATCTTACAATGAGCAGTTCTTC; CDR3aa: CASSATSGSYNEQFF
j_gene: TRBJ1-3; v_gene: TRBV10-3; d_gene: NA; abundance: NA; CDR3nt: TGTGCCATCAACCCTGAGCAGGCTGGAAACACCATATATTTT; CDR3aa: CAINPEQAGNTIYF
j_gene: TRBJ2-3; v_gene: TRBV5-4; d_gene: NA; abundance: NA; CDR3nt: TGTGCCAGCAGAGGGTCGCGGCAAGATACGCAGTATTTT; CDR3aa: CASRGSRQDTQYF
j_gene: TRBJ2-3; v_gene: TRBV6-6; d_gene: NA; abundance: NA; CDR3nt: TGTGCCAGCAGTCCCCCAGGGACAGATACGCAGTATTTT; CDR3aa: CASSPPGTDTQYF
j_gene: TRBJ1-1; v_gene: TRBV29-1; d_gene: NA; abundance: NA; CDR3nt: TGCAGCGTTGGGACCCTCTTGAACACTGAAGCTTTCTTT; CDR3aa: CSVGTLLNTEAFF
j_gene: TRBJ1-1; v_gene: TRBV5-1; d_gene: NA; abundance: NA; CDR3nt: TGCGCCAGCAGCTCGGACGGTCACACTGAAGCTTTCTTT; CDR3aa: CASSSDGHTEAFF
j_gene: TRBJ2-6; v_gene: TRBV3-1; d_gene: NA; abundance: NA; CDR3nt: TGTGCCAGCAGACATCATGGGGCCAACGTCCTGACTTTC; CDR3aa: CASRHHGANVLTF
j_gene: TRBJ2-1; v_gene: TRBV5-1; d_gene: TRBD2; abundance: NA; CDR3nt: TGCGCCAGCAGCGGACTAGCGGGAGATGAGCAGTTCTTC; CDR3aa: CASSGLAGDEQFF
j_gene: TRBJ2-3; v_gene: TRBV9; d_gene: NA; abundance: NA; CDR3nt: TGTGCCAGCAGCGTCCGGACAGACTTCACAGATACGCAGTATTTT; CDR3aa: CASSVRTDFTDTQYF